This record looks at one TCR beta chain sequence and its context. The CDR3 spans 13 residues. Germline-derived CDR1 and CDR2 are LNHDA and SQIVND (reference sequence). V lost 6 bases, J lost 8 bases, and 16 bases lay in between. Via CD45RO/CCR7/CD25/CD127/CD95/CD27, cells of the CD4+ naive, central memory, regulatory and stem cell-like memory subsets were sorted. Each sorted fraction was over 95% pure. Of the isolated RNA, all was reverse transcribed, and so the sequenced material was expressed TCRB transcripts. The method was immunoSEQ multiplex PCR; TCRdb's version includes in-frame clones alone and lacks a portion of them. This table has around 500,000 clones, over 25% appearing once. This record comes from a study of beta chain features in type 1 diabetes.

The sequenced material came from naive CD4+ T cells from blood. V is TRBV19 and J is TRBJ1-1; possible D gene TRBD1, 5 bases. This receptor was obtained from a man younger than 30 in good health. The DNA for the CDR3 is TGTGCCAGTAGGAACGACGCCGGGACCGAAGCTTTCTTT. This gives the protein CASRNDAGTEAFF.